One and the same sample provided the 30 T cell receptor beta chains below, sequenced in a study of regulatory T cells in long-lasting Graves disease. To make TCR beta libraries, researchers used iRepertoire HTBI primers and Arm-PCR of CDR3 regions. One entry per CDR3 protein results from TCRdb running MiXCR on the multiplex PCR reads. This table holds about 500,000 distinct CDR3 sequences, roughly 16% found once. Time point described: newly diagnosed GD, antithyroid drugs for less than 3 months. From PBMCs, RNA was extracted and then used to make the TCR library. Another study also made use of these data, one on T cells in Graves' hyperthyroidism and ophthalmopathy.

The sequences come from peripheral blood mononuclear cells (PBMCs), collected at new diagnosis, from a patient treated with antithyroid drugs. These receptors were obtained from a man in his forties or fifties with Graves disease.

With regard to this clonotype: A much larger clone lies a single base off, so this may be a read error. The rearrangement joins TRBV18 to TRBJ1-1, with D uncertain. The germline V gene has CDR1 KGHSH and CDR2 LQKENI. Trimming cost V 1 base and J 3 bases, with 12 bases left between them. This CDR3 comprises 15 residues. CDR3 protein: CASSPLTGMYTEAFF. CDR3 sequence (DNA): TGTGCCAGCTCACCACTTACGGGAATGTACACTGAAGCTTTCTTT.

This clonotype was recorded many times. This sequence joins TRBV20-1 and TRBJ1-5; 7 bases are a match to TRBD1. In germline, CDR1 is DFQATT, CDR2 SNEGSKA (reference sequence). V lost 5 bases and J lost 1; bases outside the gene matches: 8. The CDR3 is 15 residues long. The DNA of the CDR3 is TGCAGTGCTGTTACAGGGGCTGGGAGCAATCAGCCCCAGCATTTT. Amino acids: CSAVTGAGSNQPQHF.

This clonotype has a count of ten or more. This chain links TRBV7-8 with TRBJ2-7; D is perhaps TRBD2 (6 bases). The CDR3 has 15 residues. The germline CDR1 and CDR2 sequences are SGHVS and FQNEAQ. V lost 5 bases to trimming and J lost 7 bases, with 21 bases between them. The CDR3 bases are TGTGCCAGCAGCAAGGCCGGGACTCCCCTGGGGGAGCAGTACTTC. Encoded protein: CASSKAGTPLGEQYF.

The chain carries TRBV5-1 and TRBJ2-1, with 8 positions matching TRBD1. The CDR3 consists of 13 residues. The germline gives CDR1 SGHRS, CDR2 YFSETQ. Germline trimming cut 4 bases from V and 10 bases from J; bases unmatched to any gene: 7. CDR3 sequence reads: CASSRGQGYEQFF. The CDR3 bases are TGCGCCAGCAGCAGAGGACAGGGCTACGAGCAGTTCTTC.

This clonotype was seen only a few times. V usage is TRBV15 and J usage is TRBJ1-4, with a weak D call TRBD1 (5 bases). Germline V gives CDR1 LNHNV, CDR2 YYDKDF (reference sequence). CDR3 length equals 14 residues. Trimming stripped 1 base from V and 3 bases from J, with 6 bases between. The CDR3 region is CATSRAGANEKLFF. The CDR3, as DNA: TGTGCCACCAGCAGAGCGGGGGCTAATGAAAAACTGTTTTTT.

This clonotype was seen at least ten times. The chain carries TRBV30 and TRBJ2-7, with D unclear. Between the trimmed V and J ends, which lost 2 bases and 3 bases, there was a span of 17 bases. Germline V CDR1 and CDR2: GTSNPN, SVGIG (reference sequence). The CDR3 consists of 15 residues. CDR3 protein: CAWSNPRTLGYEQYF. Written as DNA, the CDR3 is TGTGCCTGGAGTAACCCTAGGACCCTCGGCTACGAGCAGTACTTC.

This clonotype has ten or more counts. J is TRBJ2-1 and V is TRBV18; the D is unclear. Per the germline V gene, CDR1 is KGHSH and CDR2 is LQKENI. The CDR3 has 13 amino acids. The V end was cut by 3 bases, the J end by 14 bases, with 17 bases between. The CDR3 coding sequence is TGTGCCAGCTCACCGAACTACCGTAATGGGGAGTTCTTC. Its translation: CASSPNYRNGEFF.

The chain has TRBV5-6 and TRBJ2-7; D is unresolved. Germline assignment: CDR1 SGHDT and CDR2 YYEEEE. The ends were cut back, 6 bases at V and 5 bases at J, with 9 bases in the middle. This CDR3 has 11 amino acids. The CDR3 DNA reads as TGTGCCAGCAAGGTTGGCAACGAGCAGTACTTC. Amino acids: CASKVGNEQYF.

CDR3 loop: CASSLVSGRADLGYEQYF. The CDR3 nucleotides are TGTGCCAGCAGTTTGGTGAGCGGGAGGGCCGATTTGGGCTACGAGCAGTACTTC. V and J are TRBV27 and TRBJ2-7; 10 positions match TRBD2. This CDR3 comprises 18 residues. The V and J ends lost 3 bases and 3 bases, in that order; junction bases with no gene match: 14. Germline values: CDR1 MNHEY, CDR2 SMNVEV (reference sequence).

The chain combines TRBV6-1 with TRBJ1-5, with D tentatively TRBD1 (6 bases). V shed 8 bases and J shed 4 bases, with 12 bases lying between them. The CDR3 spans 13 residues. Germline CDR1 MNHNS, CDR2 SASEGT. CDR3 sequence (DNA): TGTGCCAGCTCTCGGGGGGCAAATCAGCCCCAGCATTTT. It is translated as CASSRGANQPQHF.

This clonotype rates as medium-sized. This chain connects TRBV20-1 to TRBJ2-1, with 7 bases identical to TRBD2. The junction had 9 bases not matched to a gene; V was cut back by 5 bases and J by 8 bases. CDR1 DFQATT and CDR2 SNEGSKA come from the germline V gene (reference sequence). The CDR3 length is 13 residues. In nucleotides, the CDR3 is TGCAGTGCTTCCAAGACTAGCTTCGATGAGCAGTTCTTC. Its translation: CSASKTSFDEQFF.

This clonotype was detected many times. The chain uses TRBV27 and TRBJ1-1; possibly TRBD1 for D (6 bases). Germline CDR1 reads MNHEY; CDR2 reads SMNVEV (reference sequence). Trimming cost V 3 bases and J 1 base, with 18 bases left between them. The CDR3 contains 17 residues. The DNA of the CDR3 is TGTGCCAGCAGTTTGATGTTTTCGGGACATTCGAACACTGAAGCTTTCTTT. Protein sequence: CASSLMFSGHSNTEAFF.

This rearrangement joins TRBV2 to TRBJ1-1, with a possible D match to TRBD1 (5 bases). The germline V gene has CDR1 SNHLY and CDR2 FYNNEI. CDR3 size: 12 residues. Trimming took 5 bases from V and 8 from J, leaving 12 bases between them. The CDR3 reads CASSTDRDEAFF. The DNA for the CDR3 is TGTGCCAGCAGTACCGATCGGGACGAAGCTTTCTTT.

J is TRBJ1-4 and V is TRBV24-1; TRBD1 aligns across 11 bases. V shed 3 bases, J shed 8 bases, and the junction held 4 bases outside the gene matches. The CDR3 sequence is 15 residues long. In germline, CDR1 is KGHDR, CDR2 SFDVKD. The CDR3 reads CATSDVGTGGEKLFF. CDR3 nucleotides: TGTGCCACCAGTGATGTCGGGACAGGGGGAGAAAAACTGTTTTTT.

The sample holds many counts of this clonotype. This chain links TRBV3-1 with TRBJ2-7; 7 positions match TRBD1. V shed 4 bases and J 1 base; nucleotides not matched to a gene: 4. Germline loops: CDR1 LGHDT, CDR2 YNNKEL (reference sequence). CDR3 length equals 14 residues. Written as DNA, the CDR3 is TGTGCCAGCAGCCGAGGGACAGTGTCCTACGAGCAGTACTTC. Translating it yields CASSRGTVSYEQYF.

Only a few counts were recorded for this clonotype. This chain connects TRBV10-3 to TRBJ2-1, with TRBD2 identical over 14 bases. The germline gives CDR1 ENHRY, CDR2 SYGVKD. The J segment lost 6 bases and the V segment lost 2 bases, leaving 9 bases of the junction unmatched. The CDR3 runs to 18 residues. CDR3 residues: CAISERTSGRKEGNEQFF. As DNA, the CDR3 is TGTGCCATCAGTGAGAGGACTAGCGGGAGGAAAGAGGGCAATGAGCAGTTCTTC.

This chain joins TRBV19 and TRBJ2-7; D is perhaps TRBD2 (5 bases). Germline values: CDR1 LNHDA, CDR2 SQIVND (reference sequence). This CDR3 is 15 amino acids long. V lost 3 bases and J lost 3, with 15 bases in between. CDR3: CASSMGEEVGYEQYF. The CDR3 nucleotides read TGTGCCAGTAGTATGGGAGAGGAGGTAGGCTACGAGCAGTACTTC.

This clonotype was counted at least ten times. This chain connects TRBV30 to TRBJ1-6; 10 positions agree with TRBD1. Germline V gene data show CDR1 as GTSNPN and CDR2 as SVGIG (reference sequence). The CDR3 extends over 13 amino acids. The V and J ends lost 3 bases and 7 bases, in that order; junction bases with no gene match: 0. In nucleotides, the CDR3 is TGTGCCTGGAGGGGACAGGGGAATTCACCCCTCCACTTT. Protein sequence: CAWRGQGNSPLHF.

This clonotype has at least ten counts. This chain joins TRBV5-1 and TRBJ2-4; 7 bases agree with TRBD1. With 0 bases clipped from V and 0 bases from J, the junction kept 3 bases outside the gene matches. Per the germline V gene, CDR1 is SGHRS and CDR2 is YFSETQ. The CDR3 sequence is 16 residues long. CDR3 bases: TGCGCCAGCAGCTTGGGGGACAGAGCAGCCAAAAACATTCAGTACTTC. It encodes CASSLGDRAAKNIQYF.

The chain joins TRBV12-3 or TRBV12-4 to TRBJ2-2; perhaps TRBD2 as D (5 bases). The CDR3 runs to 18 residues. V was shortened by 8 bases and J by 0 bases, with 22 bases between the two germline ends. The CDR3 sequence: CASFKPWRAPSNTGELFF. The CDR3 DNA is TGTGCCAGCTTTAAACCCTGGCGGGCGCCGTCGAACACCGGGGAGCTGTTTTTT.

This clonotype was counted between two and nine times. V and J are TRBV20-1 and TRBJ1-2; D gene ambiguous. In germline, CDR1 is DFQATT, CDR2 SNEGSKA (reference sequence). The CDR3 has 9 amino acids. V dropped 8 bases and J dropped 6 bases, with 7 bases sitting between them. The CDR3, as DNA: TGCAGTTCCCAAGATGGCTACACCTTC. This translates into CSSQDGYTF.

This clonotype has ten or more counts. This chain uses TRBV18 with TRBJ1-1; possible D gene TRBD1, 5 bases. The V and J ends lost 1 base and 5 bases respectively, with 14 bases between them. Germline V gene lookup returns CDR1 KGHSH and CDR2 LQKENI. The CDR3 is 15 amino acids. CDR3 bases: TGTGCCAGCTCACCACTAGGGACGGAGGGGACTGAAGCTTTCTTT. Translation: CASSPLGTEGTEAFF.

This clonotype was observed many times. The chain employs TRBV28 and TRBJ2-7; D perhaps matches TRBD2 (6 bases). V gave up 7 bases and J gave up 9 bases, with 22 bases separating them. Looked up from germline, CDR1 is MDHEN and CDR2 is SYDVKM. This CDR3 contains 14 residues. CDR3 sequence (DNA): TGTGCCAGCATCGAGACGACGCGGGCCGGGGGGCAGTACTTC. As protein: CASIETTRAGGQYF.

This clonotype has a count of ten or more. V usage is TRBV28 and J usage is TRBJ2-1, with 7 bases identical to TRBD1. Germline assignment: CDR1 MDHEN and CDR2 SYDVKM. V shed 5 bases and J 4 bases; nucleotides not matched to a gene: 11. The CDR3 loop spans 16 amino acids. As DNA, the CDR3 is TGTGCCAGCAGTCGGCTACAGGGGCCCCGTTACAATGAGCAGTTCTTC. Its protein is CASSRLQGPRYNEQFF.

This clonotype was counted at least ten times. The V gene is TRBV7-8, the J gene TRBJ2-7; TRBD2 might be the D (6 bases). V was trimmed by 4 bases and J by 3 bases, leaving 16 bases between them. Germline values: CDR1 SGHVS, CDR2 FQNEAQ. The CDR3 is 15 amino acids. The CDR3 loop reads CASSYLGTSDYEQYF. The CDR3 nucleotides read TGTGCCAGCAGCTACTTAGGGACTTCAGACTACGAGCAGTACTTC.

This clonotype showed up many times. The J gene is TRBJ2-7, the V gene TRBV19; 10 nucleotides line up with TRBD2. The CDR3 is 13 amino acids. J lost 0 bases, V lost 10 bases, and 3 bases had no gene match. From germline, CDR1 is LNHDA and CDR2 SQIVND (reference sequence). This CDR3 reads CATSSGSSYEQYF. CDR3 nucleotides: TGTGCCACATCTAGCGGGAGCTCCTACGAGCAGTACTTC.

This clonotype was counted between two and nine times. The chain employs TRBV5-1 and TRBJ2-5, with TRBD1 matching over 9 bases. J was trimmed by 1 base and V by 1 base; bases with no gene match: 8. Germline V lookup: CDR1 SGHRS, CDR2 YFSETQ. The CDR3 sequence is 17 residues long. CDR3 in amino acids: CASSLRGTGIRQETQYF. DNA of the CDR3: TGCGCCAGCAGCTTGAGGGGGACAGGGATCCGCCAAGAGACCCAGTACTTC.

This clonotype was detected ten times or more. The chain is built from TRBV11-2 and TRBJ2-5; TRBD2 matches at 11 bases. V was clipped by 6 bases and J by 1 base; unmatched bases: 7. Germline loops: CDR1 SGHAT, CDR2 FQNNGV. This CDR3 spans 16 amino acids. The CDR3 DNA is TGTGCCAGCAGTTATCCGACTAGCGGGGTCCAAGAGACCCAGTACTTC. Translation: CASSYPTSGVQETQYF.

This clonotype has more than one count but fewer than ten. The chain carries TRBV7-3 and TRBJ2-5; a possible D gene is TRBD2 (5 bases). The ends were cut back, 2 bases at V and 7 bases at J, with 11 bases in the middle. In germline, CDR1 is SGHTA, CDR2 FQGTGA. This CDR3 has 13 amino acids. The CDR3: CASSLVVEGTQYF. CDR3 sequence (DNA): TGTGCCAGCAGCTTAGTGGTTGAGGGGACCCAGTACTTC.

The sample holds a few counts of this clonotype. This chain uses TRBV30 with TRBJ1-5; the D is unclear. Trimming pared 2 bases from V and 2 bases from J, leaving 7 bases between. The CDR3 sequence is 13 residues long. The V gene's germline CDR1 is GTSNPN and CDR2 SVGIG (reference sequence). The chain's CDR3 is CAWSPLGNQPQHF. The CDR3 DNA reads TGTGCCTGGAGTCCACTTGGCAATCAGCCCCAGCATTTT.